This TCR beta chain was captured by sequencing in a study of cytomegalovirus exposure and HLA in healthy donors. Turning to the study itself: Among around 400 genotyped donors, roughly 81% fell in the Caucasian-associated ancestry cluster. Study-level findings and limits: By a later analysis, the bulk of CMV-associated TCR beta chains appeared HLA-restricted.

The V and J ends lost 0 bases and 5 bases, in that order; junction bases with no gene match: 5. The germline CDR1 and CDR2 sequences are GTSNPN and SVGIG (reference sequence). The CDR3 length is 15 residues. Points on this clone: No antigen is known for it.

PCR was performed using 60 Vbeta and 13 Jbeta primers. Assay: immunoSEQ multiplex PCR; the TCRdb copy retains only in-frame clones and omits some. The sample yields over 110,000 clones, 70% to 80% seen once. The clonotype comes from a woman aged 18-30 years in good health and CMV-seropositive. What was sequenced was PBMCs. This sequence joins TRBV30 and TRBJ1-2, with 11 nucleotides matching TRBD1. The CDR3 region has the DNA TGTGCCTGGAGTGTACTGGGACAGGGGGAGTATGGCTACACCTTC. Translating it yields CAWSVLGQGEYGYTF. Drawing the rest from reference TRBV30 and TRBJ1-2, the complete variable domain is SQTIHQWPATLVQPVGSPLSLECTVEGTSNPNLYWYRQAAGRGLQLLFYSVGIGQISSEVPQNLSASRPQDRQFILSSKKLLLSDSGFYLCAWSVLGQGEYGYTFGSGTRLTVV.